Listed below are T cell receptor beta chains from one sample, sequenced in a study of blood T cell repertoires in COVID-19. The repertoire was sequenced with immunoSEQ multiplex PCR; TCRdb's copy has only in-frame clones and lacks some. This sample has 250,000 to 300,000 clones, with about nine tenths found just once. Sequencing was done on a sample of PBMCs or T cells enriched from blood (not recorded which). The receptors derive from a human donor in a cohort exposed to, infected with or recovered from COVID-19 (not recorded which). The donor label of this sample is uncertain. Both conserved end residues are part of each CDR3. Fields, in order: clone size, D gene, J gene, V gene, CDR3 protein, CDR3 DNA. D genes are given only for firm matches. Not all rows give a size; the values are once, few, many and, for expanded clones, a class.

>-|-|TRBJ2-7|TRBV11-2
CASSLTEDYEQYF
TGTGCCAGCAGCTTGACAGAGGACTACGAGCAGTACTTC
>-|-|TRBJ2-3|TRBV5-4
CASSLAGVWSTDTQYF
TGTGCCAGCAGCTTGGCCGGAGTATGGAGCACAGATACGCAGTATTTT
>few|-|TRBJ1-2|TRBV7-9
CASSSGGVNYGYTF
TGTGCCAGCAGCTCCGGAGGGGTGAACTATGGCTACACCTTC
>-|TRBD1|TRBJ1-2|TRBV6-5
CASIKGQGDYGYTF
TGTGCCAGCATTAAGGGACAGGGGGACTATGGCTACACCTTC
>-|TRBD2|TRBJ2-5|TRBV7-8
CASSLVDGAGGQETQYF
TGTGCCAGCAGCTTAGTGGATGGGGCGGGGGGCCAAGAGACCCAGTACTTC
>-|-|TRBJ1-5|TRBV19
CASSWGGNSNQPQHF
TGTGCCAGTAGTTGGGGGGGTAATAGCAATCAGCCCCAGCATTTT
>-|-|TRBJ1-3|TRBV7-9
CASSLQGLSGNTIYF
TGTGCCAGCAGCTTACAGGGCCTCTCTGGAAACACCATATATTTT
>-|TRBD2|TRBJ2-3|TRBV7-9
CASSSGTSGFTDTQYF
TGTGCCAGCAGCTCCGGGACTAGCGGCTTCACAGATACGCAGTATTTT
>-|-|TRBJ1-3|TRBV14
CASSPLLGGSSTIYF
TGTGCCAGCAGCCCCCTACTCGGGGGTTCGAGCACCATATATTTT
>-|-|TRBJ1-1|TRBV4-1
CASSLTGLNTEAFF
TGCGCCAGCAGCCTGACAGGACTGAACACTGAAGCTTTCTTT
>-|TRBD1|TRBJ2-7|TRBV11-2
CASSDWDQGAYEQYF
TGTGCCAGCAGCGACTGGGATCAGGGGGCCTACGAGCAGTACTTC
>-|TRBD1|TRBJ1-2|TRBV24-1
CATSDGQGEGYTF
TGTGCCACCAGTGACGGACAGGGGGAAGGCTACACCTTC
>-|-|TRBJ2-1|TRBV27
CASSFTWRDEQFF
TGTGCCAGCAGTTTTACCTGGCGGGATGAGCAGTTCTTC
>-|TRBD1|TRBJ1-1|TRBV6-5
CASRDPGQGVAFF
TGTGCCAGCAGGGACCCGGGACAGGGGGTAGCTTTCTTT
>once|TRBD1|TRBJ1-4|TRBV6-5
CASSFGTGVNEKLFF
TGTGCCAGCAGCTTCGGGACAGGCGTTAATGAAAAACTGTTTTTT
>-|-|TRBJ1-2|TRBV12-5
CASGLEGYGYTF
TGTGCTAGTGGTTTGGAGGGGTATGGCTACACCTTC
>-|TRBD2|TRBJ2-1|TRBV3-1/TRBV3-2
CASSQRPSGGISSYNEQFF
TGTGCCAGCAGCCAACGTCCCAGCGGGGGGATCTCCTCCTACAATGAGCAGTTCTTC
>-|-|TRBJ2-1|TRBV13
CASSLGGTPYNEQFF
TGTGCCAGCAGCTTAGGAGGGACACCTTACAATGAGCAGTTCTTC
>-|-|TRBJ1-1|TRBV14
CASSQGWLAGTHRNTEAFF
TGTGCCAGCAGCCAAGGGTGGCTGGCGGGGACCCATAGGAACACTGAAGCTTTCTTT
>-|-|TRBJ1-1|TRBV5-1
CASSFGGIGEAFF
TGCGCCAGCAGCTTCGGAGGGATCGGTGAAGCTTTCTTT
>-|TRBD2|TRBJ2-1|TRBV13
CASSLGQSGGADNEQFF
TGTGCCAGCAGCTTAGGGCAGAGCGGGGGGGCCGACAATGAGCAGTTCTTC
>-|-|TRBJ1-6|TRBV11-2
CASSSSGNSPLHF
TGTGCCAGCAGCTCCAGCGGTAATTCACCCCTCCACTTT
>few|-|TRBJ2-3|TRBV7-9
CASSFNREPDTQYF
TGTGCCAGCAGCTTCAACAGGGAACCAGATACGCAGTATTTT
>once|-|TRBJ1-5|TRBV3-1/TRBV3-2
CASSQGRWRGSNQPQHF
TGTGCCAGCAGCCAAGGGCGGTGGAGGGGAAGCAATCAGCCCCAGCATTTT
>-|-|TRBJ1-1|TRBV10-3
CAISESSVNTEAFF
TGTGCCATCAGTGAATCGTCCGTCAACACTGAAGCTTTCTTT
>-|-|TRBJ2-3|TRBV23-1
CASSQSPRTTDTQYF
TGCGCCAGCAGTCAATCCCCTCGAACTACAGATACGCAGTATTTT
>-|TRBD1|TRBJ2-7|TRBV5-4
CASRSRQGDYEQYF
TGTGCCAGCAGATCCCGACAGGGGGACTACGAGCAGTACTTC
>once|-|TRBJ2-3|TRBV19
CASSILGQDTQYF
TGTGCCAGTAGTATACTCGGTCAAGATACGCAGTATTTT
>-|TRBD1|TRBJ2-7|TRBV4-2
CASSQGTGGGYEQYF
TGTGCCAGCAGCCAAGGGACAGGGGGAGGCTACGAGCAGTACTTC
>-|TRBD2|TRBJ2-7|TRBV5-4
CASSLALAGSYEQYF
TGTGCCAGCAGCTTGGCACTAGCGGGGTCCTACGAGCAGTACTTC
>-|-|TRBJ2-7|TRBV19
CASSILRQDSYEQYF
TGTGCCAGTAGTATTCTACGACAGGACTCCTACGAGCAGTACTTC
>few|-|TRBJ1-1|TRBV2
CASVEGITEAFF
TGTGCCAGCGTGGAGGGAATCACTGAAGCTTTCTTT
>-|TRBD2|TRBJ2-1|TRBV5-5
CASSRIGGGAYNEQFF
TGTGCCAGCAGCCGGATAGGCGGGGGGGCTTACAATGAGCAGTTCTTC
>once|TRBD1|TRBJ1-2|TRBV5-4
CASSLTGTGNYGYTF
TGTGCCAGCAGCTTGACAGGGACAGGGAACTATGGCTACACCTTC
>-|-|TRBJ2-4|TRBV5-8
CASSSPGLEGNIQYF
TGTGCCAGCAGCTCCCCTGGCCTGGAGGGAAACATTCAGTACTTC
>-|TRBD1|TRBJ2-7|TRBV29-1
CSVGQGSYEQYF
TGCAGCGTGGGACAGGGTTCTTACGAGCAGTACTTC
>-|-|TRBJ1-1|TRBV28
CASSLESRTEAFF
TGTGCCAGCAGTTTGGAGTCGAGAACTGAAGCTTTCTTT
>-|-|TRBJ1-5|TRBV7-2
CASSLERGNQPQHF
TGTGCCAGCAGCTTGGAAAGGGGTAATCAGCCCCAGCATTTT
>-|-|TRBJ2-2|TRBV24-1
CATSRTEETGELFF
TGTGCCACCTCACGGACAGAGGAGACCGGGGAGCTGTTTTTT
>-|-|TRBJ2-3|TRBV11-1
CASSKTAGADTQYF
TGTGCCAGCAGCAAAACTGCAGGGGCAGATACGCAGTATTTT
>-|TRBD1|TRBJ2-3|TRBV7-9
CASRGGQKFYTQYF
TGTGCCAGCAGAGGGGGACAGAAATTCTATACGCAGTATTTT
>-|TRBD1|TRBJ2-5|TRBV2
CAGKGARETQYF
TGTGCCGGAAAGGGGGCGCGAGAGACCCAGTACTTC
>-|-|TRBJ2-3|TRBV2
CASSPGDTQYF
TGTGCCAGCAGCCCCGGGGATACGCAGTATTTT
>-|-|TRBJ2-1|TRBV10-3
CAISEVGGQYNEQFF
TGTGCCATCAGTGAGGTCGGGGGGCAGTACAATGAGCAGTTCTTC
>-|-|TRBJ1-2|TRBV6-5
CASTIMDSWGYTF
TGTGCCAGCACTATCATGGACTCCTGGGGCTACACCTTC
>-|TRBD2|TRBJ2-3|TRBV11-2
CASSFLAGGGIDTQYF
TGTGCCAGCAGCTTCCTGGCGGGGGGAGGTATAGATACGCAGTATTTT
>-|-|TRBJ1-1|TRBV5-4
CASSQDNMNTEAFF
TGTGCCAGCAGCCAGGATAATATGAACACTGAAGCTTTCTTT
>-|TRBD2|TRBJ2-3|TRBV4-1
CASSPPFGTSGETRTQYF
TGCGCCAGCAGCCCTCCCTTCGGGACTAGCGGGGAGACCCGTACGCAGTATTTT
>once|TRBD2|TRBJ2-2|TRBV9
CASSASGGGNTGELFF
TGTGCCAGCAGCGCCAGCGGGGGGGGAAACACCGGGGAGCTGTTTTTT
>-|TRBD1|TRBJ2-4|TRBV12-3/TRBV12-4
CASSFGQGSIQYF
TGTGCCAGCAGTTTCGGACAGGGGAGTATTCAGTACTTC
>-|-|TRBJ1-6|TRBV11-2
CASRGSLIGASPLHF
TGTGCCAGTAGGGGCTCTCTCATAGGGGCATCCCCCCTCCACTTT
>-|TRBD1|TRBJ1-5|TRBV27
CASSPALTGVNRRVQHF
TGTGCCAGCAGTCCGGCCCTGACAGGGGTTAATCGTAGGGTCCAGCATTTT
>-|TRBD1|TRBJ1-4|TRBV24-1
CATVGDRANEKLFF
TGTGCCACAGTCGGAGACAGGGCCAATGAAAAACTGTTTTTT
>few|TRBD2|TRBJ2-1|TRBV14
CASSQTSGGYNEQFF
TGTGCCAGCAGCCAAACTAGCGGGGGTTACAATGAGCAGTTCTTC
>-|TRBD2|TRBJ2-5|TRBV11-2
CATSLEKGLAGVFQETQYF
TGTGCCACCTCTCTAGAGAAGGGACTAGCGGGGGTGTTCCAAGAGACCCAGTACTTC